This TCR beta chain was retrieved from a study of blood T cell repertoires in COVID-19. Study background: The United States, Italy and Spain were the sources of the acute and convalescent COVID-19 samples. From T cells, B-cell-depleted T cells, or PBMCs came the material, which was cDNA or gDNA.

This clone was recorded only once. Germline CDR1 and CDR2: SGDLS and YYNGEE. The V end was cut by 4 bases, the J end by 13 bases, with 26 bases between. This CDR3 has 16 residues. Authors' data handling: By means of reference gene primer amplification, nucleated cell counts were estimated. Sequencing used immunoSEQ multiplex PCR; TCRdb keeps in-frame clones, though not all of them. V and J calls plus clone size are reproduced from that table; the DNA served to infer D and trimming. The sample consists of about 92,000 clones, roughly 80% of them appearing once. The genes are TRBV9 and TRBJ2-2; D may be TRBD2 (7 bases). The sequence came from a man in his fifties who had recovered from COVID-19. Sequenced material: peripheral blood. CDR3 sequence: CASSPRRGRNGEGLFF. CDR3 nucleotides: TGTGCCAGCAGCCCCCGGAGGGGGAGGAACGGGGAGGGGCTGTTTTTT.